These 28 T cell receptor beta chains came from one sample sequenced in a study of neurological immune-mediated disorders. Time point noted: longitudinal time-point 2. MiXCR, applied by TCRdb to the 5' RACE reads, yields one record per CDR3 protein. The sample contains about 80,000 distinct CDR3 sequences, more than 5% of which appear only once. The source material was PBMCs. The receptors were gathered from a woman aged 55-75 years with multiple sclerosis.

This clonotype was seen at least ten times. This chain links TRBV4-1 with TRBJ2-1; possible D gene TRBD1, 5 bases. This CDR3 has 20 amino acids. The germline V and J ends were trimmed by 4 bases and 0 bases, with 25 bases remaining between them. CDR1 is MGHRA, CDR2 YSYEKL, per germline. The CDR3 DNA sequence: TGCGCCAGCAGCCCCTGGGCACAGGCGACGATTAGCAGCTCCTACAATGAGCAGTTCTTC. Residues: CASSPWAQATISSSYNEQFF.

The sample holds many counts of this clonotype. CDR3 nucleotide sequence: TGTGCCAGCAGTTCACCTGGGACGACCGGGGAGCTGTTTTTT. Its protein product is CASSSPGTTGELFF. The V and J genes are TRBV6-5 and TRBJ2-2; D could derive from TRBD1 or TRBD2 (5 bases each). The V end lost 4 bases, the J end lost 5 bases, and 11 bases lay between the germline ends. Germline values: CDR1 MNHEY, CDR2 SVGAGI. This CDR3 is 14 amino acids long.

This clonotype occurred a few times. The CDR3 nucleotides read TGTGCCAGCAGCTTAAATGGCGGAGACAGGCTTAGTGGCTACACCTTC. Protein sequence: CASSLNGGDRLSGYTF. The V and J genes are TRBV7-6 and TRBJ1-2; tentative D call: TRBD1 (6 bases). CDR3 size: 16 residues. The ends were cut back, 2 bases at V and 7 bases at J, with 20 bases in the middle. In germline, CDR1 is SGHVS, CDR2 FNYEAQ.

This clonotype was counted ten times or more. The CDR3 is CSVEKAGGYTF. CDR3 sequence (DNA): TGCAGCGTTGAAAAGGCAGGCGGCTACACCTTC. The chain is built from TRBV29-1 and TRBJ1-2; D unresolved. Germline V gene data show CDR1 as SQVTM and CDR2 as ANQGSEA. CDR3 length equals 11 residues. V was trimmed by 2 bases and J by 8 bases, leaving 9 bases between them.

Many counts were recorded for this clonotype. The chain combines TRBV20-1 with TRBJ2-7; TRBD2 matches at 9 bases. This CDR3 region has 14 residues. Germline V gives CDR1 DFQATT, CDR2 SNEGSKA (reference sequence). With 1 base clipped from V and 3 bases from J, the junction kept 4 bases outside the gene matches. The chain's CDR3 is CSARAASGVYEQYF. Here the CDR3 DNA reads TGCAGTGCTAGAGCGGCTAGCGGGGTCTACGAGCAGTACTTC.

J is TRBJ1-6 and V is TRBV12-3 or TRBV12-4; D ambiguous. CDR3 length: 15 residues. V was trimmed by 2 bases and J by 6 bases, leaving 11 bases between them. CDR3 coding DNA: TGTGCCAGCAGTTTAATTGGGGTGCGTAATTCACCCCTCCACTTT. It is translated as CASSLIGVRNSPLHF.

Many counts were recorded for this clonotype. The rearrangement joins TRBV5-1 to TRBJ2-2; D unresolved. CDR3 length: 13 residues. Germline-derived CDR1 and CDR2 are SGHRS and YFSETQ. Between the trimmed V and J ends, which lost 4 bases and 6 bases, there was a span of 10 bases. This CDR3 reads CASSMKVSGELFF. In nucleotides, the CDR3 is TGCGCCAGCAGCATGAAGGTCTCCGGGGAGCTGTTTTTT.

This clonotype has ten or more counts. This rearrangement joins TRBV20-1 to TRBJ2-1, with TRBD2 matching 8 bases. This CDR3 has 15 residues. The V gene end was trimmed by 6 bases and the J gene end by 2 bases; junction bases not matched to a gene: 9. CDR1 is DFQATT and CDR2 is SNEGSKA in the germline V gene (reference sequence). This CDR3 is CSAAGAGGPYNEQFF. CDR3 in DNA: TGCAGTGCGGCTGGGGCGGGGGGCCCCTACAATGAGCAGTTCTTC.

There are many counts of this clonotype. The chain recombines TRBV5-1 with TRBJ2-5; D is perhaps TRBD1 (5 bases). The CDR3 loop spans 14 amino acids. Trimming left V 6 bases short and J 1 base short, with 13 bases between. Germline V gives CDR1 SGHRS, CDR2 YFSETQ. The CDR3 DNA sequence: TGCGCCAGCACCCCAAAGGGGCCCCAAGAGACCCAGTACTTC. The encoded protein is CASTPKGPQETQYF.

Many counts were recorded for this clonotype. The chain recombines TRBV5-6 with TRBJ1-1, with 11 bases fitting TRBD1. The V and J ends lost 6 bases and 6 bases, in that order; junction bases with no gene match: 10. CDR3 length: 15 amino acids. Germline V gene lookup returns CDR1 SGHDT and CDR2 YYEEEE. CDR3 nucleotides: TGTGCCAGCACCCGGTTGTGGACAGGGGGCTCTGAAGCTTTCTTT. Its translation: CASTRLWTGGSEAFF.

The table lists this clonotype with many counts. The rearrangement uses TRBV28 and TRBJ1-2, with D maybe TRBD1 (5 bases). The CDR3 sequence is 15 residues long. Germline values: CDR1 MDHEN, CDR2 SYDVKM. The V end lost 3 bases, the J end lost 5 bases, and 16 bases lay between the germline ends. For the CDR3, the DNA is TGTGCCAGCAGTTTGTCTTCCGGGACTGCTTATGGCTACACCTTC. Its protein is CASSLSSGTAYGYTF.

The table lists this clonotype with many counts. The CDR3 DNA reads TGTGCCAGCAGTTTTGCTGATGAAAAACTGTTTTTT. Protein: CASSFADEKLFF. The chain joins TRBV12-3 or TRBV12-4 to TRBJ1-4; D remains unclear. This CDR3 has 12 amino acids. V gave up 3 bases and J gave up 6 bases, with 5 bases separating them.

This clonotype was seen at least ten times. The chain employs TRBV6-6 and TRBJ1-5; 7 bases fit TRBD1. There are 14 residues in the CDR3. The V gene end was trimmed by 6 bases and the J gene end by 7 bases; junction bases not matched to a gene: 9. Germline lookup yields CDR1 MNHNY and CDR2 SVGAGI (reference sequence). The CDR3 here is CASRYTGAEQPQHF. CDR3 sequence (DNA): TGTGCCAGCAGGTATACAGGGGCGGAGCAGCCCCAGCATTTT.

This clonotype has at least ten counts. The CDR3, as DNA: TGTGCCAGCAGCTTTGAGGGGGAAGGGACTGAAGCTTTCTTT. Protein sequence: CASSFEGEGTEAFF. This chain connects TRBV7-9 to TRBJ1-1, with D perhaps TRBD1 (6 bases). V lost 3 bases to trimming and J lost 5 bases, with 13 bases between them. This CDR3 has 14 amino acids. The germline V gene has CDR1 SEHNR and CDR2 FQNEAQ (reference sequence).

The sample holds many counts of this clonotype. The chain is built from TRBV5-1 and TRBJ1-1; D ambiguous. The CDR3 is 11 amino acids. V lost 7 bases and J lost 3, with 7 bases in between. Germline-derived CDR1 and CDR2 are SGHRS and YFSETQ. As DNA, the CDR3 is TGCGCCAGCCGGGAGGACACTGAAGCTTTCTTT. Amino acid sequence: CASREDTEAFF.

This clonotype came up many times. The CDR3 loop is CLVGLNQPQHF. CDR3 DNA sequence: TGCCTGGTGGGGCTGAATCAGCCCCAGCATTTT. The chain links TRBV20-1 to TRBJ1-5; maybe TRBD1 (5 bases). The CDR3 consists of 11 residues. Germline lookup yields CDR1 DFQATT and CDR2 SNEGSKA (reference sequence).

The gene calls are TRBV7-2 and TRBJ1-1; the match to TRBD1 covers 7 bases. With 9 bases clipped from V and 4 bases from J, the junction kept 8 bases outside the gene matches. Germline CDR1 reads SGHTA; CDR2 reads FQGNSA. There are 13 residues in the CDR3. DNA for the CDR3: TGTGCCAGAAGTTCAGACAGGGCCACTGAAGCTTTCTTT. Translating it yields CARSSDRATEAFF.

This rearrangement joins TRBV14 to TRBJ1-1, with unresolved D. Looked up from germline, CDR1 is SGHDN and CDR2 is FVKESK. The CDR3 runs to 13 residues. Trimming removed 7 bases at V and 0 bases at J, with 9 bases between. CDR3 in DNA: TGTGCCAGCAAAGCGTCGATGAACACTGAAGCTTTCTTT. This codes for CASKASMNTEAFF.

There are many counts of this clonotype. The chain has TRBV6-5 and TRBJ2-3, with D tentatively TRBD2 (5 bases). V lost 8 bases and J lost 0, with 15 bases in between. Per the germline V gene, CDR1 is MNHEY and CDR2 is SVGAGI. This CDR3 is 15 amino acids long. CDR3 nucleotides: TGTGCCAGCCGCGATCTGGGAGCTAGCACAGATACGCAGTATTTT. It codes for CASRDLGASTDTQYF.

In its sample, this clonotype was seen many times. The chain couples TRBV15 to TRBJ1-1; 7 bases are a match to TRBD1. CDR1 and CDR2 from the germline V gene are LNHNV and YYDKDF (reference sequence). Trimming cost V 1 base and J 3 bases; bases outside gene matches: 8. This CDR3 spans 16 amino acids. In DNA form, the CDR3 reads TGTGCCACCAGCAGAGGTACCACAGGGGTGGACACTGAAGCTTTCTTT. The encoded protein is CATSRGTTGVDTEAFF. Using reference TRBV15 and TRBJ1-1 for the parts outside the CDR3, the full variable domain is DAMVIQNPRYQVTQFGKPVTLSCSQTLNHNVMYWYQQKSSQAPKLLFHYYDKDFNNEADTPDNFQSRRPNTSFCFLDIRSPGLGDTAMYLCATSRGTTGVDTEAFFGQGTRLTVV.

This clonotype was counted at least ten times. The rearrangement links TRBV28 to TRBJ2-7; D may be TRBD2 (6 bases). CDR1 and CDR2 from the germline V gene are MDHEN and SYDVKM. The V end was cut by 7 bases, the J end by 6 bases, with 19 bases between. The CDR3 spans 14 residues. The CDR3, as DNA: TGTGCCAGCACCAAAACCGGGAGACAGTCCGAGCAGTACTTC. Its translation is CASTKTGRQSEQYF.

This clonotype was picked up many times. The rearrangement joins TRBV20-1 to TRBJ2-5, with 8 bases aligning to TRBD2. V trimming: 0 bases; J trimming: 4 bases; junction bases outside the gene matches: 7. The CDR3 runs 15 residues. In germline, CDR1 is DFQATT, CDR2 SNEGSKA (reference sequence). The CDR3 sequence: CSARDPAGVLETQYF. In DNA, the CDR3 is TGCAGTGCTAGAGACCCAGCGGGGGTATTAGAGACCCAGTACTTC.

Notes on this clonotype: Being one base from a much bigger clone, this may be a read error. The chain combines TRBV5-6 with TRBJ1-1; a weak D match, TRBD1 (5 bases). Germline V lookup: CDR1 SGHDT, CDR2 YYEEEE. This CDR3 has 14 residues. CDR3: CSSSFRARNTEAFF. CDR3 coding DNA: TGTTCCAGCAGCTTCAGGGCCAGGAACACTGAAGCTTTCTTT.

This clonotype was counted at least ten times. J is TRBJ1-4 and V is TRBV6-1; D is ambiguous. The germline gives CDR1 MNHNS, CDR2 SASEGT. The V end was cut by 2 bases, the J end by 8 bases, with 15 bases between. CDR3 length: 15 residues. In nucleotides, the CDR3 is TGTGCCAGCAGTGAACCGTCTACGCTAAAAGAAAAACTGTTTTTT. Protein product: CASSEPSTLKEKLFF.

There are many counts of this clonotype. The CDR3 sequence: CASAFGDQPQHF. CDR3 nucleotide sequence: TGTGCCAGCGCCTTTGGGGATCAGCCCCAGCATTTT. V and J are TRBV7-9 and TRBJ1-5; D uncertain. The CDR3 extends over 12 amino acids. Trimming pared 8 bases from V and 5 bases from J, leaving 10 bases between. The V gene's germline CDR1 is SEHNR and CDR2 FQNEAQ (reference sequence).

This clonotype was counted many times. The V and J genes are TRBV14 and TRBJ2-2; no firm D call. CDR1 is SGHDN and CDR2 is FVKESK in the germline V gene. The CDR3 contains 16 residues. The V end was cut by 1 base, the J end by 3 bases, with 12 bases between. CDR3 amino acids: CASSQVSAAHTGELFF. DNA for the CDR3: TGTGCCAGCAGCCAAGTGTCGGCGGCCCACACCGGGGAGCTGTTTTTT.

V is TRBV20-1 and J is TRBJ2-1; D is perhaps TRBD1 (7 bases). The CDR3 spans 15 residues. V dropped 0 bases and J dropped 4 bases, with 13 bases sitting between them. CDR1 and CDR2 (germline): DFQATT, SNEGSKA (reference sequence). CDR3 nucleotide sequence: TGCAGTGCTAGAGATGTTGCGGGACAGTACAATGAGCAGTTCTTC. It specifies CSARDVAGQYNEQFF.

As concerns this clonotype: A clone one base away is much larger, so this may be a read error. V gene TRBV5-1 combines with J gene TRBJ2-2; D might be TRBD1 or TRBD2, each matching 5 bases. Germline values: CDR1 SGHRS, CDR2 YFSETQ. V lost 6 bases, J lost 1 base, and 10 bases lay in between. There are 14 residues in the CDR3. Written as DNA, the CDR3 is TGCGCCAGCAACCGGGACGAGAACACCGGGGAGCTGTTTTTT. This translates into CASNRDENTGELFF.